Each of the 15 T cell receptor beta chains below was sequenced from the same sample in a study of beta chain features in type 1 diabetes. Every isolated RNA sample was fully reverse transcribed, so sequencing captured expressed TCRB transcripts. The protocol was immunoSEQ multiplex PCR, while the TCRdb copy is restricted to in-frame clones and leaves out a portion. The data hold 680,000 or so clones, with roughly a sixth observed a single time. Sequenced material: naive CD4+ T cells from blood. The receptors originated from a man in his late teens or twenties in good health.

This clone was seen only a few times. This chain connects TRBV18 to TRBJ1-1, with D maybe TRBD1 (5 bases). V was cut by 3 bases and J by 8 bases, with 13 bases left in between. The CDR3 consists of 13 residues. The germline gives CDR1 KGHSH, CDR2 LQKENI. CDR3 sequence: CASSPSVWGEAFF. CDR3 coding DNA: TGTGCCAGCTCACCGAGTGTCTGGGGGGAAGCTTTCTTT.

CDR3 bases: TGTGCCAGCAGCAGAACCGGGACAACGGACACTGAAGCTTTCTTT. Protein product: CASSRTGTTDTEAFF. The chain has TRBV7-2 and TRBJ1-1; a possible D gene is TRBD1 (6 bases). The CDR3 runs to 15 residues. V was shortened by 5 bases and J by 3 bases, with 16 bases between the two germline ends. The germline gives CDR1 SGHTA, CDR2 FQGNSA.

A few counts support this clone. CDR3 residues: CASSPDWGVSEQFF. In DNA, the CDR3 is TGTGCCAGCAGCCCTGACTGGGGGGTTAGCGAGCAGTTCTTC. V is TRBV14 and J is TRBJ2-1; D perhaps matches TRBD2 (6 bases). V was cut by 4 bases and J by 10 bases, with 17 bases left in between. The CDR3 totals 14 residues. From germline, CDR1 is SGHDN and CDR2 FVKESK.

This clone was seen a few times. The sample has other DNA sequences that encode this CDR3 too. The rearrangement uses TRBV28 and TRBJ1-5; D gene ambiguous. This CDR3 contains 14 residues. The V gene lost 2 bases and the J gene lost 3 bases, with 8 bases spanning the gap. The germline V gene encodes CDR1 MDHEN and CDR2 SYDVKM. The CDR3 spells CASSLGQSNQPQHF. DNA for the CDR3: TGTGCCAGCAGTTTAGGGCAGTCCAATCAGCCCCAGCATTTT.

The J gene is TRBJ2-7, the V gene TRBV28, with D possibly matching TRBD1 (5 bases). CDR1 and CDR2 (germline): MDHEN, SYDVKM. V was pared by 7 bases and J by 3 bases, with 25 bases between. The CDR3 has 17 residues. Written as DNA, the CDR3 is TGTGCCAGCATTCCTAAAACAGGCGTCCTCCCTTACTACGAGCAGTACTTC. It encodes CASIPKTGVLPYYEQYF. The full variable domain, rest sourced from reference TRBV28 and TRBJ2-7, is DVKVTQSSRYLVKRTGEKVFLECVQDMDHENMFWYRQDPGLGLRLIYFSYDVKMKEKGDIPEGYSVSREKKERFSLILESASTNQTSMYLCASIPKTGVLPYYEQYFGPGTRLTVT.

The CDR3 here is CASSFVRNNSPLHF. The CDR3 DNA reads TGTGCCAGCAGCTTCGTTCGGAATAATTCACCCCTCCACTTT. The chain combines TRBV5-4 with TRBJ1-6; the D is unclear. The germline gives CDR1 SGHNT, CDR2 YYREEE (reference sequence). The CDR3 has 14 amino acids. Trimming left V 2 bases short and J 5 bases short, with 8 bases between.

The chain couples TRBV27 to TRBJ2-7; 7 nucleotides line up with TRBD1. The germline V gene encodes CDR1 MNHEY and CDR2 SMNVEV (reference sequence). The trim removed 6 bases at V and 0 bases at J, leaving 5 bases unmatched. This CDR3 is 14 amino acids long. The CDR3, as DNA: TGTGCCAGCAGCGGGACAGATTTCTCCTACGAGCAGTACTTC. Translation: CASSGTDFSYEQYF.

A few counts support this clone. V and J are TRBV10-3 and TRBJ2-3; D might be TRBD2 (6 bases). The CDR3 has 14 amino acids. CDR1 and CDR2 (germline): ENHRY, SYGVKD. V dropped 10 bases and J dropped 3 bases, with 17 bases sitting between them. The CDR3 loop reads CATTSYSGTDTQYF. CDR3 in DNA: TGTGCCACCACCTCCTACAGCGGGACAGATACGCAGTATTTT.

This clone was observed a handful of times. This chain joins TRBV9 and TRBJ2-7, with 14 bases aligning to TRBD2. Germline V gene sequence: CDR1 SGDLS, CDR2 YYNGEE. This CDR3 spans 18 amino acids. Trimming removed 0 bases from V and 2 bases from J; junction bases left unmatched: 7. CDR3 DNA: TGTGCCAGCAGCGTAGCCCCACTGACTAGCGGGAGGGCCTACGAGCAGTACTTC. Translation: CASSVAPLTSGRAYEQYF.

The rearrangement joins TRBV7-7 to TRBJ2-3; perhaps TRBD2 as D (6 bases). The CDR3 extends over 13 amino acids. V lost 6 bases to trimming and J lost 6 bases, with 13 bases between them. CDR1 and CDR2 (germline): SSHAT, FNYEAQ (reference sequence). The CDR3: CASSLQRADTQYF. CDR3 nucleotide sequence: TGTGCCAGCAGTCTTCAGCGGGCGGATACGCAGTATTTT.

The chain employs TRBV2 and TRBJ2-5; D gene unclear. CDR1 is SNHLY and CDR2 is FYNNEI in the germline V gene. This CDR3 contains 14 residues. Trimming took 8 bases from V and 2 from J, leaving 15 bases between them. This CDR3 reads CASLIRGGQETQYF. As DNA, the CDR3 is TGTGCCAGCCTCATCCGAGGCGGACAAGAGACCCAGTACTTC.

This clone has a handful of counts. This chain connects TRBV7-2 to TRBJ2-3, with D possibly TRBD2 on 5 matching bases. This CDR3 has 15 amino acids. The germline gives CDR1 SGHTA, CDR2 FQGNSA. The V and J ends lost 0 bases and 6 bases respectively, with 13 bases between them. DNA for the CDR3: TGTGCCAGCAGCTTAGCGGGGTCTAGCAGTGATACGCAGTATTTT. Translation gives CASSLAGSSSDTQYF.

V usage is TRBV9 and J usage is TRBJ2-3; 7 positions match TRBD2. In germline, CDR1 is SGDLS, CDR2 YYNGEE. The CDR3 has 15 amino acids. The V segment lost 7 bases and the J segment 4 bases; nucleotides outside the gene matches: 12. This chain's CDR3 is CASSLGAGVSDTQYF. The CDR3, as DNA: TGTGCCAGCTCCCTAGGGGCGGGGGTATCAGATACGCAGTATTTT.

V usage is TRBV7-9 and J usage is TRBJ1-2; weak D call: TRBD1 (6 bases). Germline V CDR1 and CDR2: SEHNR, FQNEAQ (reference sequence). The CDR3 length is 13 residues. V shed 1 base and J shed 9 bases, with 12 bases lying between them. CDR3 region: CASSLGGGPRYTF. The CDR3 DNA reads as TGTGCCAGCAGCTTAGGAGGGGGGCCCCGCTACACCTTC.

CDR3 bases: TGCGCCAGCAGCTTGGCAGGGTATAGCAATCAGCCCCAGCATTTT. Translated, it gives CASSLAGYSNQPQHF. The gene calls are TRBV5-1 and TRBJ1-5; TRBD1 is a possible D gene (5 bases). The CDR3 totals 15 residues. Germline V gene lookup returns CDR1 SGHRS and CDR2 YFSETQ. V lost 0 bases and J 0 bases, leaving 7 bases between the germline ends.